Shown below are 13 T cell receptor beta chains from a single sample sequenced in a study of OX40 agonist ivuxolimab in advanced cancers. Repertoires were generated with immunoSEQ multiplex PCR, while TCRdb's copy carries only in-frame clones and drops some. Found here are some 60,000 clones, roughly nine tenths of them singletons; the top ten hold around 2%. The sequencing used CD4+ or CD8+ T cells sorted from blood, collected in a trial of the OX40 agonist ivuxolimab. The receptors come from an adult with an advanced solid tumor such as melanoma, head and neck, liver or kidney cancer.

This sequence joins TRBV6-6 and TRBJ1-2; D may be TRBD1 (6 bases). V lost 4 bases and J lost 8, with 14 bases in between. Germline CDR1 is MNHNY and CDR2 is SVGAGI (reference sequence). This CDR3 is built from 13 residues. The CDR3: CASSFSGVRGYTF. The DNA of the CDR3 is TGTGCCAGCAGTTTCTCAGGGGTGAGGGGCTACACCTTC.

The chain is built from TRBV21-1 and TRBJ2-6. TRBV21-1 is termed a pseudogene. The CDR3 length is 19 residues. CDR3 coding DNA: TGTGCCAGCAGCAAAGTAGACGGACCCCAGAGCTCTGGGGCCAACGTCCTGACTTTC. Protein product: CASSKVDGPQSSGANVLTF.

The CDR3 DNA follows: TGTGCCAGCAGGGGAGGACAGAACACCGGGGAGCTGTTTTTT. Translation: CASRGGQNTGELFF. J is TRBJ2-2 and V is TRBV6-6, with D possibly TRBD2 on 6 matching bases. Germline V lookup: CDR1 MNHNY, CDR2 SVGAGI (reference sequence). The CDR3 spans 14 residues. Trimming left V 6 bases short and J 1 base short, with 9 bases between.

A single count supports this clone. The chain links TRBV30 to TRBJ1-5; D not resolved. The CDR3 contains 14 residues. Trimming removed 0 bases from V and 4 bases from J, with 10 bases in between. Germline CDR1 and CDR2: GTSNPN and SVGIG (reference sequence). CDR3 amino acids: CAWSVSRQNQPQHF. Here the CDR3 DNA reads TGTGCCTGGAGTGTCTCCCGTCAGAATCAGCCCCAGCATTTT. The full variable domain, completed using reference TRBV30 and TRBJ1-5, is SQTIHQWPATLVQPVGSPLSLECTVEGTSNPNLYWYRQAAGRGLQLLFYSVGIGQISSEVPQNLSASRPQDRQFILSSKKLLLSDSGFYLCAWSVSRQNQPQHFGDGTRLSIL.

This sequence joins TRBV28 and TRBJ1-5, with TRBD1 matching 7 bases. Unmatched junction bases numbered 2, after V lost 6 bases and J lost 6 bases. The germline CDR1 and CDR2 sequences are MDHEN and SYDVKM. This CDR3 comprises 12 residues. The CDR3 sequence: CASSDRVQPQHF. CDR3 bases: TGTGCCAGCAGCGACAGGGTTCAGCCCCAGCATTTT.

This chain connects TRBV5-4 to TRBJ2-7; 12 nucleotides match TRBD1. V shed 3 bases, J shed 2 bases, and the junction held 3 bases outside the gene matches. Looked up from germline, CDR1 is SGHNT and CDR2 is YYREEE (reference sequence). The CDR3 has 15 residues. This CDR3 reads CASSYGTGGPYEQYF. Written as DNA, the CDR3 is TGTGCCAGCAGCTACGGGACAGGGGGCCCCTACGAGCAGTACTTC.

This clone was seen once. In DNA, the CDR3 is TGTGCCAGCAGCCCTACCCCGAACACCGGGGAGCTGTTTTTT. It is translated as CASSPTPNTGELFF. V usage is TRBV5-8 and J usage is TRBJ2-2; D unclear. Germline V gene sequence: CDR1 SGHTS, CDR2 YDEGEE. The CDR3 runs to 14 residues. V was clipped by 4 bases and J by 0 bases, with 7 bases between them.

The chain uses TRBV7-8 and TRBJ2-1; D unresolved. The germline gives CDR1 SGHVS, CDR2 FQNEAQ. Trimming pared 7 bases from V and 7 bases from J, leaving 20 bases between. The CDR3 spans 15 residues. CDR3 sequence: CASTPGFSFSNEQFF. The CDR3 DNA is TGTGCCAGCACCCCGGGTTTTAGTTTTTCTAATGAGCAGTTCTTC.

The rearrangement joins TRBV7-2 to TRBJ2-7; D not certain. The CDR3 runs to 11 residues. Trimming cost V 2 bases and J 5 bases, with 4 bases left between them. Looked up from germline, CDR1 is SGHTA and CDR2 is FQGNSA. CDR3 amino acids: CASSLLNEQYF. The DNA for the CDR3 is TGTGCCAGCAGCTTACTTAACGAGCAGTACTTC.

The chain uses TRBV7-9 and TRBJ2-5; a weak D match, TRBD1 (5 bases). CDR1 is SEHNR, CDR2 FQNEAQ, per germline (reference sequence). V dropped 4 bases and J dropped 1 base, with 13 bases sitting between them. CDR3 length equals 15 residues. The CDR3 nucleotides read TGTGCCAGCAGCTCCCCAGGACACAGCCAAGAGACCCAGTACTTC. This codes for CASSSPGHSQETQYF.

The table lists this clone with a few counts. The V call is TRBV28, the J call TRBJ2-5; TRBD1 aligns across 7 bases. V shed 5 bases, J shed 0 bases, and the junction held 9 bases outside the gene matches. The CDR3 is 16 residues long. Looked up from germline, CDR1 is MDHEN and CDR2 is SYDVKM. CDR3 nucleotide sequence: TGTGCCAGCAGTGCCACCGGGACAGTAAACCAAGAGACCCAGTACTTC. Its translation is CASSATGTVNQETQYF. The variable domain in full, completed from reference TRBV28 and TRBJ2-5, reads DVKVTQSSRYLVKRTGEKVFLECVQDMDHENMFWYRQDPGLGLRLIYFSYDVKMKEKGDIPEGYSVSREKKERFSLILESASTNQTSMYLCASSATGTVNQETQYFGPGTRLLVL.

The chain couples TRBV6-1 to TRBJ2-5, with D tentatively TRBD1 or TRBD2 (6 bases each). With 4 bases removed from V and 1 base from J, the gap between germline ends came to 13 bases. The germline V gene encodes CDR1 MNHNS and CDR2 SASEGT. The CDR3 contains 15 residues. The CDR3 sequence: CASSVVGGTQETQYF. In DNA form, the CDR3 reads TGTGCCAGCAGTGTGGTAGGGGGGACCCAAGAGACCCAGTACTTC.

This clone was recorded a few times. As DNA, the CDR3 is TGTGCCAGCTCACCAGCGGGGGACTATGGCTACACCTTC. It encodes CASSPAGDYGYTF. The J gene is TRBJ1-2, the V gene TRBV18; D perhaps matches TRBD1 (5 bases). V dropped 2 bases and J dropped 3 bases, with 7 bases sitting between them. This CDR3 is 13 amino acids long. Germline CDR1 KGHSH, CDR2 LQKENI.